Listed below are T cell receptor beta chains from one sample, sequenced in a study of T cells in Graves' hyperthyroidism and ophthalmopathy. TCRdb re-called the multiplex PCR reads through MiXCR, storing one row per CDR3 protein. The profile shows approximately 590,000 distinct CDR3 sequences, approximately 44% of them singletons. The material sequenced was peripheral blood or thyroid tissue (not recorded which). The receptors come from a woman between 18 and 30 years old with Graves' hyperthyroidism. The CDR3 runs from the conserved cysteine through the conserved F or W. Fields, in order: V gene, J gene, CDR3 length, CDR3 protein.

>TRBV19|TRBJ1-1|13
CASSIDWRTEAFF
>TRBV2|TRBJ1-6|13
CASSPSRGSPLHF
>TRBV4-2|TRBJ2-7|15
CASSQGLASSYEQYF
>TRBV29-1|TRBJ2-7|14
CSVKAGGRGYEQYF
>TRBV2|TRBJ1-3|16
CASSATGAYSGNTIYF
>TRBV9|TRBJ1-2|15
CASSRRGGAFYGYTF
>TRBV6-1|TRBJ1-5|14
CASDQLQGDQPQHF
>TRBV9|TRBJ2-5|15
CASSVSLGFQETQYF
>TRBV24-1|TRBJ1-2|14
CATSASWSNYGYTF
>TRBV10-3|TRBJ1-1|15
CASSYGTGRNTEAFF
>TRBV29-1|TRBJ1-2|14
CSVSRGRRNYGYTF
>TRBV19|TRBJ1-1|14
CASSTDLRTGEAFF
>TRBV4-2|TRBJ1-4|16
CASSQDSNRAEEKLFF
>TRBV20-1|TRBJ1-2|11
CSARVEDGYTF
>TRBV10-3|TRBJ2-7|14
CAIRREDFPYEQYF
>TRBV2|TRBJ2-5|13
CANPGQGIETQYF